One and the same sample provided the 7 T cell receptor beta chains below, sequenced in a study of cytomegalovirus exposure and HLA in healthy donors. The PCR employed 60 Vbeta primers together with 13 Jbeta primers. Method: immunoSEQ multiplex PCR; TCRdb's copy keeps in-frame clones and lacks some. Of fewer than 250,000 clones listed, 75% to 80% are singletons. The specimen was PBMCs. These receptors originate from a man aged 18 to 30 in good health and CMV-seronegative.

The chain combines TRBV28 with TRBJ2-1, with 15 bases identical to TRBD2. Germline values: CDR1 MDHEN, CDR2 SYDVKM. This CDR3 spans 23 amino acids. Germline trimming cut 4 bases from V and 3 bases from J; bases unmatched to any gene: 22. CDR3 sequence (DNA): TGTGCCAGCAGTTCCCCCTACAATCCGGGACTAGCGGGAGGCCACGCTCTCTACAATGAGCAGTTCTTC. Its translation: CASSSPYNPGLAGGHALYNEQFF.

The rearrangement links TRBV7-6 to TRBJ1-2, with D hard to call. Looked up from germline, CDR1 is SGHVS and CDR2 is FNYEAQ. The CDR3 extends over 13 amino acids. V was clipped by 5 bases and J by 4 bases, with 11 bases between them. This CDR3 reads CASSPRGIYGYTF. The CDR3 nucleotides are TGTGCCAGCAGCCCCCGGGGAATCTATGGCTACACCTTC.

This clone was recorded once. The chain uses TRBV28 and TRBJ2-7; 12 bases align to TRBD1. V dropped 5 bases and J dropped 4; count of bases not matched to a gene: 6. CDR3 length: 15 amino acids. From germline, CDR1 is MDHEN and CDR2 SYDVKM. CDR3 protein: CASSGQGQGAYEQYF. The CDR3 nucleotides read TGTGCCAGCAGTGGACAGGGACAGGGGGCGTACGAGCAGTACTTC.

This clone appeared a few times. The gene calls are TRBV7-2 and TRBJ2-5, with 16 bases fitting TRBD2. The CDR3 spans 16 residues. CDR1 is SGHTA and CDR2 is FQGNSA in the germline V gene. V lost 4 bases, J lost 2 bases, and 1 base stayed unmatched. CDR3 sequence reads: CASSSGLAGGQETQYF. The CDR3 nucleotides are TGTGCCAGCAGCTCGGGACTAGCGGGGGGGCAAGAGACCCAGTACTTC.

Concerning this clone itself: Other DNA sequences from this sample encode an identical CDR3 as well. V and J are TRBV6-5 and TRBJ2-1; the match to TRBD2 covers 9 bases. The CDR3 has 14 amino acids. V shed 5 bases and J 6 bases; nucleotides not matched to a gene: 5. Per germline, CDR1 MNHEY and CDR2 SVGAGI. CDR3 DNA: TGTGCCAGCAGTAGACTAGCGGTAAGCAATGAGCAGTTCTTC. This translates into CASSRLAVSNEQFF.

The chain recombines TRBV6-4 with TRBJ1-1, with D perhaps TRBD1 (6 bases). Deletions cut 2 bases from V and 3 bases from J, with 13 bases between. The CDR3 has 15 residues. CDR1 and CDR2 from the germline V gene are MRHNA and SNTAGT. The CDR3: CASSDQAGADTEAFF. CDR3 coding DNA: TGTGCCAGCAGTGACCAGGCAGGGGCGGACACTGAAGCTTTCTTT.

This clone was seen a single time. The CDR3 protein is CASSEAELAGGTGELFF. CDR3 in DNA: TGTGCCAGCAGTGAAGCGGAACTAGCGGGGGGCACCGGGGAGCTGTTTTTT. The chain employs TRBV6-1 and TRBJ2-2, with TRBD2 matching 12 bases. After removal of 0 bases from V and 4 bases from J, the junction contained 3 bases not matched to a gene. The CDR3 length is 17 residues. Germline CDR1 reads MNHNS; CDR2 reads SASEGT.